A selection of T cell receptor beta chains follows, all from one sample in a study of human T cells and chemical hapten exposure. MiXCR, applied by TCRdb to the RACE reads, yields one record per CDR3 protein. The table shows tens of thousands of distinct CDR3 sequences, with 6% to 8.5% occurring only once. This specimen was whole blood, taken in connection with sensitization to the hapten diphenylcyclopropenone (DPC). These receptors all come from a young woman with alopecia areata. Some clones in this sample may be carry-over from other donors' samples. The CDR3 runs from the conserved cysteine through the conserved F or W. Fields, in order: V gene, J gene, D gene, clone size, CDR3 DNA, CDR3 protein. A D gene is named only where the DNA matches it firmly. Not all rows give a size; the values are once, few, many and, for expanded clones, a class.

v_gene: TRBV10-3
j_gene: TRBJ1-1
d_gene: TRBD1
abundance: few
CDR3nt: TGTGCCACCCAGGACAGGATTGAAGCTTTCTTT
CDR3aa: CATQDRIEAFF

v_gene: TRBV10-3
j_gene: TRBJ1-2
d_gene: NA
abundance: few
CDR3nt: TGTGCCATCAATGGACAGTCAACTAACTATGGCTACACCTTC
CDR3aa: CAINGQSTNYGYTF

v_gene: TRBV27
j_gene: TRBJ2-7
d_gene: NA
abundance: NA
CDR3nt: TGTGCCAGCAGTACTTCACCGACAGGGAGGCTACAGCAGTACTTC
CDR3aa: CASSTSPTGRLQQYF

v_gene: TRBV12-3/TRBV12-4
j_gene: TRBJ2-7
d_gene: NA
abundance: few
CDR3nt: TGTGCCAGCAGTTTCCTCTACGAGCAGTACTTC
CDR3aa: CASSFLYEQYF

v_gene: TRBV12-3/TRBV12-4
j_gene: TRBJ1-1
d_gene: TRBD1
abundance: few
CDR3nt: TGTGCCAGCACCCCAGGGGGACGGGGCTTGAACACTGAAGCTTTCTTT
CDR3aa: CASTPGGRGLNTEAFF

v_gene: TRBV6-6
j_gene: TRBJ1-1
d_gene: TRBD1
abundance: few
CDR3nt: TGTGCCAGCAGTCGACAGGGTACTGAAGCTTTCTTT
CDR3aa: CASSRQGTEAFF

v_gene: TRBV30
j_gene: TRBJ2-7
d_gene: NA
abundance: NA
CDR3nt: TGTGCCTGGAGTCGGGGGACTTTGTACGAGCAGTACTTC
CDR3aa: CAWSRGTLYEQYF

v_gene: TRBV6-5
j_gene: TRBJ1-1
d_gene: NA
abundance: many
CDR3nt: TGTGCCAGCAGTTATGCGGGTTGGACTGAAGCTTTCTTT
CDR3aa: CASSYAGWTEAFF

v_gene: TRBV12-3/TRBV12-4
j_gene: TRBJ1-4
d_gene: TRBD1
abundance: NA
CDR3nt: TGTGCCAGCAGTTCAGGGGGGAGATATGAAAAACTGTTTTTT
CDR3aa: CASSSGGRYEKLFF

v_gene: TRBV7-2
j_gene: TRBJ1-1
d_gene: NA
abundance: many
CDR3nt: TGTGCCAGCAGCTTAGTGTCTGGGGGCCTTGGTTTGAACACTGAAGCTTTCTTT
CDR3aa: CASSLVSGGLGLNTEAFF

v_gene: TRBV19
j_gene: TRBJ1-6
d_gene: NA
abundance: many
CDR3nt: TGTGCCAGTACCTATGGGCGGCATAGTAATTCACCCCTCCACTTT
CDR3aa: CASTYGRHSNSPLHF

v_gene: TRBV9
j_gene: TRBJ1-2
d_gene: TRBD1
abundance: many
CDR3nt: TGTGCCAGCAGCCGAAACGACAGGGGGTCCTATGGCTACACCTTC
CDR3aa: CASSRNDRGSYGYTF

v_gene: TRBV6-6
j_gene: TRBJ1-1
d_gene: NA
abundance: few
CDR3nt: TGTGCCAGCAGTTACGTGGGGAATCAAGCTTTCTTT
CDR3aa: CASSYVGNQAFF

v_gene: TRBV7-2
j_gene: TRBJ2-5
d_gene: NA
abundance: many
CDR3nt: TGTGCCAGCAGCCCCCGGACATCAAACCAAGAGACCCAGTACTTC
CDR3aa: CASSPRTSNQETQYF

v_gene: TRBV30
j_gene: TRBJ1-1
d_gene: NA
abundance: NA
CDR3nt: TGTGCCTGGGGGAACAGGATGAACACTGAAGCTTTCTTT
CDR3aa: CAWGNRMNTEAFF

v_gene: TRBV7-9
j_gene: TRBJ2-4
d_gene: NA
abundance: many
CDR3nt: TGTGCCAGCAGCAGTCGGGACTTTAAAAACATTCAGTACTTC
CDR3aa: CASSSRDFKNIQYF

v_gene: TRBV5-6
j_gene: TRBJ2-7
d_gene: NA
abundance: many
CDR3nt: TGTGCCAGCAGCTTCGGGACCGCCCTCCTCGAGCAGTACTTC
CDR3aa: CASSFGTALLEQYF

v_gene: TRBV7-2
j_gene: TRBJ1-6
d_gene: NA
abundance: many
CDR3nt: TGTGCCAGCAGCTTGCAGGGTATGGGTAATTCACCCCTCCACTTT
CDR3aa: CASSLQGMGNSPLHF

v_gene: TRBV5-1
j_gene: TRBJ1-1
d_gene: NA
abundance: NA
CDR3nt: TGCGCCAGCAGCAGGACACTGAACACTGAAGCTTTCTTT
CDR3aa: CASSRTLNTEAFF

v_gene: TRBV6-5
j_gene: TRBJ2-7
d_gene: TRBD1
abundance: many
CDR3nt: TGTGCCAGCAGTTCAACAGGGGTAGCCTACGAGCAGTACTTC
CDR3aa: CASSSTGVAYEQYF

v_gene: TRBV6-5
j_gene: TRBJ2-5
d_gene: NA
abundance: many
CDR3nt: TGTGCCAGCAGCCAGACGAGCCTCGCGGTGGAGACCCAGTACTTC
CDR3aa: CASSQTSLAVETQYF

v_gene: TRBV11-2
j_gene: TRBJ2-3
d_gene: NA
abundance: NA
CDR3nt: TGTGCCAGCAGCCGAGGTGGCATAGATACGCAGTATTTT
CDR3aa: CASSRGGIDTQYF

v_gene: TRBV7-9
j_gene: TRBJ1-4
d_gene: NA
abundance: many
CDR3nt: TGTGCCAGCAGCTCCGAAGAAAAACTGTTTTTT
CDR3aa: CASSSEEKLFF

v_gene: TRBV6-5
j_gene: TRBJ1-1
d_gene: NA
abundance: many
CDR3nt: TGTGCCAGCAGTTACGGCGGAGGGCCGAACACTGAAGCTTTCTTT
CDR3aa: CASSYGGGPNTEAFF

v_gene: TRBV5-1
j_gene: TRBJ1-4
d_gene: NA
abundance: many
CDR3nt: TGCGCCAGCAGGCCTACAGGGTTTCAGGATGAAAAACTGTTTTTT
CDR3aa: CASRPTGFQDEKLFF

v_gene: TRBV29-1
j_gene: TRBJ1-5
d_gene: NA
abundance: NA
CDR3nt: TGCAGCGCCAGTGGGGGGCTCAATCAGCCCCAGCATTTT
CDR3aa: CSASGGLNQPQHF

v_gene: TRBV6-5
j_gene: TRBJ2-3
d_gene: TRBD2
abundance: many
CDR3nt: TGTGCCAGCCGGGGGGGGCCCGGTTACGGGACAGATACGCAGTATTTT
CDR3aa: CASRGGPGYGTDTQYF

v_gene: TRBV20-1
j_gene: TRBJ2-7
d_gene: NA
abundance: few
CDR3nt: TGCAGTGCTAGAGGACAGCTCTCCTACGAGCAGTACTTC
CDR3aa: CSARGQLSYEQYF

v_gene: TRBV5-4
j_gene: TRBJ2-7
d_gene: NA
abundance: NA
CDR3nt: TGTGCCAGCAGCTTGGGACACGACTCGGCCGACGAGCAGTACTTC
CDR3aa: CASSLGHDSADEQYF

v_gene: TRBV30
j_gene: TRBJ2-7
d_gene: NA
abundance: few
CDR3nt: TGTGCCTGGAGTGACCACGAGCAGTACTTC
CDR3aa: CAWSDHEQYF

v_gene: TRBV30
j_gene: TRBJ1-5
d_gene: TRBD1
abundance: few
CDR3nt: TGTGCCTGGAGTACTCAGGGGGCGGGCAATCAGCCCCAGCATTTT
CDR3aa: CAWSTQGAGNQPQHF